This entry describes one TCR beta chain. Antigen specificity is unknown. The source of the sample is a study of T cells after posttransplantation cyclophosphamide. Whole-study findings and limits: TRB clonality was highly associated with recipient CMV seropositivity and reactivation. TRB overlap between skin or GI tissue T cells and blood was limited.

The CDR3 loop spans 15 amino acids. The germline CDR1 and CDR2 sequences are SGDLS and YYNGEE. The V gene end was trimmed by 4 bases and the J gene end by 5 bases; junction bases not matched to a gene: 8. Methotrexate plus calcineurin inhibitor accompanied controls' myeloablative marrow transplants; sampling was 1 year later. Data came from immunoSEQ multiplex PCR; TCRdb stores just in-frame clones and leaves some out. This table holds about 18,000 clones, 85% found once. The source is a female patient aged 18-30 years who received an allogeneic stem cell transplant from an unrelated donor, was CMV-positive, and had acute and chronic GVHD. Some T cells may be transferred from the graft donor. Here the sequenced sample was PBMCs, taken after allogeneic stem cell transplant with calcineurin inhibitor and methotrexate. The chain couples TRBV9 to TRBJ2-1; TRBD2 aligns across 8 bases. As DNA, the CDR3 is TGTGCCAGCAGCCCCGGGGGACTAGAAGACAATGAGCAGTTCTTC. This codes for CASSPGGLEDNEQFF. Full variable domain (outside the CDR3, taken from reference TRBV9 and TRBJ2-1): DSGVTQTPKHLITATGQRVTLRCSPRSGDLSVYWYQQSLDQGLQFLIQYYNGEERAKGNILERFSAQQFPDLHSELNLSSLELGDSALYFCASSPGGLEDNEQFFGPGTRLTVL.